The rows below give T cell receptor beta chains drawn from one sample of a study of Graves' ophthalmopathy and Graves' hyperthyroidism. TCRdb processed the multiplex PCR reads anew with MiXCR; each CDR3 protein has one entry. The data contain 350,000 to 450,000 distinct CDR3 sequences, about 21% of them singletons. Sequencing was carried out using peripheral blood. The receptors come from a young woman with stable Graves' hyperthyroidism. Each CDR3 is given without its conserved first and last residue. D genes are given only for firm matches. Clone size appears in some rows only: once, few, many, or a class for an expanded clone.

clone_size: NA; v_call: TRBV5-1; d_call: NA; cdr3_aa: ASSPGDFMNTEAF
clone_size: many; v_call: TRBV20-1; d_call: TRBD2; cdr3_aa: SARAPGGWTGELF
clone_size: many; v_call: TRBV19; d_call: TRBD1; cdr3_aa: ASKEISFRTGMNTEAF
clone_size: many; v_call: TRBV7-6; d_call: NA; cdr3_aa: ASSLFQGDNTEAF
clone_size: many; v_call: TRBV6-1; d_call: NA; cdr3_aa: ASSHGPSRPY
clone_size: few; v_call: TRBV6-1; d_call: TRBD2; cdr3_aa: ASSEGSGSETQY
clone_size: many; v_call: TRBV27; d_call: NA; cdr3_aa: ASSLYGRVGYEPQH
clone_size: many; v_call: TRBV11-2; d_call: TRBD1; cdr3_aa: ASSLGTVGYEQY
clone_size: NA; v_call: TRBV7-2; d_call: NA; cdr3_aa: ASSLFRGSIEQY
clone_size: NA; v_call: TRBV12-3/TRBV12-4; d_call: NA; cdr3_aa: AGSFREDTGELF
clone_size: many; v_call: TRBV6-5; d_call: TRBD1; cdr3_aa: ASSYGTATEAF